These 3 T cell receptor beta chains were sequenced from one sample in a study of blood T cell repertoires in COVID-19. Sequencing was performed with immunoSEQ multiplex PCR; in TCRdb, only in-frame clones are kept and a portion is missing. The sample has over 300,000 clones, approximately 83% seen once; the top ten hold roughly 2.3%. The sample taken for sequencing was PBMCs or T cells enriched from blood (not recorded which). Source of these receptors: a young man who had recovered from COVID-19.

The chain combines TRBV2 with TRBJ1-1; D not resolved. The CDR3 loop spans 14 amino acids. In germline, CDR1 is SNHLY, CDR2 FYNNEI. V lost 7 bases, J lost 4 bases, and 16 bases lay in between. For the CDR3, the DNA is TGTGCCAGCACCTCACAAAGCACGGGCACTGAAGCTTTCTTT. Protein product: CASTSQSTGTEAFF.

The chain has TRBV15 and TRBJ2-6; D remains ambiguous. CDR3 length equals 15 residues. The V and J ends lost 5 bases and 1 base respectively, with 9 bases between them. CDR1 and CDR2 from the germline V gene are LNHNV and YYDKDF (reference sequence). The CDR3 DNA follows: TGTGCCACCAGCCGTGAGAGGTCTGGGGCCAACGTCCTGACTTTC. It specifies CATSRERSGANVLTF.

The CDR3 bases are TGTGCCAGCAGTAGCAACAGGGGAAGCAATCAGCCCCAGCATTTT. Translated: CASSSNRGSNQPQHF. The chain recombines TRBV27 with TRBJ1-5; 7 bases map to TRBD1. Germline loops: CDR1 MNHEY, CDR2 SMNVEV (reference sequence). The V segment lost 5 bases and the J segment 1 base; nucleotides outside the gene matches: 5. This CDR3 comprises 15 residues.